These 15 T cell receptor beta chains originate from one sample sequenced in a study of CD8+ T cells in alopecia areata. Specified treatment: oral pan-JAK inhibitor, 5-10 mg twice daily. cDNA serving as the sequencing template came from extracted, reverse transcribed RNA. Clones were sequenced by immunoSEQ multiplex PCR, and TCRdb holds only the in-frame ones, with some missing. The table includes hundreds of thousands of clones, 35% to 40% detected once. The source material was CD4+ T cells sorted from blood, sampled at approximately week 30, from a patient treated with tofacitinib. The receptor set was obtained from a human donor with alopecia areata.

This clone turned up a few times. This rearrangement joins TRBV11-3 to TRBJ2-2; D uncertain. This CDR3 spans 14 amino acids. Germline lookup yields CDR1 SGHNT and CDR2 YENEEA. The V and J ends lost 5 bases and 5 bases respectively, with 12 bases between them. CDR3 sequence: CASSRGLRTGELFF. CDR3 coding DNA: TGTGCCAGCAGCCGTGGGTTGAGAACCGGGGAGCTGTTTTTT.

V and J are TRBV11-2 and TRBJ1-1; no clear D. Deletions cut 3 bases from V and 1 base from J, with 6 bases between. Germline V gene data show CDR1 as SGHAT and CDR2 as FQNNGV. The CDR3 is made up of 13 amino acids. CDR3 coding DNA: TGTGCCAGCAGCTTGCAAAAGAACACTGAAGCTTTCTTT. Protein sequence: CASSLQKNTEAFF.

This CDR3 is CASSPTSGTVPLTF. The CDR3 DNA reads as TGCGCCAGCAGCCCAACCTCCGGGACGGTGCCCCTCACCTTC. The J gene is TRBJ1-2, the V gene TRBV5-1, with D tentatively TRBD1 (5 bases). Germline CDR1 SGHRS, CDR2 YFSETQ. V lost 4 bases and J lost 13, with 23 bases in between. The CDR3 sequence is 14 residues long. The full variable domain, its missing parts supplied by reference TRBV5-1 and TRBJ1-2, is KAGVTQTPRYLIKTRGQQVTLSCSPISGHRSVSWYQQTPGQGLQFLFEYFSETQRNKGNFPGRFSGRQFSNSRSEMNVSTLELGDSALYLCASSPTSGTVPLTFGSGTRLTVV.

This chain joins TRBV30 and TRBJ1-1; D gene unclear. The CDR3 extends over 13 amino acids. Germline values: CDR1 GTSNPN, CDR2 SVGIG (reference sequence). V lost 1 base, J lost 2 bases, and 8 bases lay in between. CDR3 nucleotide sequence: TGTGCCTGGAGTGGGGGATCTAACACTGAAGCTTTCTTT. The encoded protein is CAWSGGSNTEAFF.

This clone was seen a handful of times. The chain carries TRBV6-5 and TRBJ2-1, with 9 bases that match TRBD1. The CDR3 is 14 amino acids. Losses at the gene ends were 8 bases for V and 7 bases for J; bases not matched to a gene: 9. Germline V lookup: CDR1 MNHEY, CDR2 SVGAGI. CDR3: CASGAGQGLNEQFF. In nucleotides, the CDR3 is TGTGCCAGCGGCGCGGGACAGGGACTAAATGAGCAGTTCTTC.

V and J are TRBV4-1 and TRBJ1-1, with 7 nucleotides matching TRBD1. CDR3 length: 17 residues. Germline V lookup: CDR1 MGHRA, CDR2 YSYEKL. Losses at the gene ends were 1 base for V and 1 base for J; bases not matched to a gene: 9. The CDR3 is CASSQVTRGQRNTEAFF. Here the CDR3 DNA reads TGCGCCAGCAGCCAAGTTACGAGGGGGCAAAGGAACACTGAAGCTTTCTTT.

The V and J genes are TRBV7-6 and TRBJ2-2; D is undetermined. Between the trimmed V and J ends, which lost 4 bases and 1 base, there was a span of 7 bases. The CDR3 is 14 amino acids. Germline CDR1 SGHVS, CDR2 FNYEAQ. Here the CDR3 DNA reads TGTGCCAGCAGCTCAAAACTGAACACCGGGGAGCTGTTTTTT. Its protein is CASSSKLNTGELFF. The variable domain in full, completed from reference TRBV7-6 and TRBJ2-2, reads GAGVSQSPRYKVTKRGQDVALRCDPISGHVSLYWYRQALGQGPEFLTYFNYEAQQDKSGLPNDRFSAERPEGSISTLTIQRTEQRDSAMYRCASSSKLNTGELFFGEGSRLTVL.

This clone was found a few times. The chain uses TRBV9 and TRBJ2-1; 9 nucleotides align to TRBD1. The CDR3 has 14 amino acids. V dropped 3 bases and J dropped 6; count of bases not matched to a gene: 4. From germline, CDR1 is SGDLS and CDR2 YYNGEE. The CDR3 here is CASSAGTGLNEQFF. The CDR3 nucleotides are TGTGCCAGCAGCGCGGGGACAGGGCTCAATGAGCAGTTCTTC. The full variable domain, with the rest looked up from reference TRBV9 and TRBJ2-1, is DSGVTQTPKHLITATGQRVTLRCSPRSGDLSVYWYQQSLDQGLQFLIQYYNGEERAKGNILERFSAQQFPDLHSELNLSSLELGDSALYFCASSAGTGLNEQFFGPGTRLTVL.

The rearrangement links TRBV11-2 to TRBJ2-7; the match to TRBD1 covers 9 bases. This CDR3 is built from 14 residues. The germline V gene encodes CDR1 SGHAT and CDR2 FQNNGV. Trimming cost V 5 bases and J 0 bases; bases outside gene matches: 2. The CDR3 here is CASSQGQGSYEQYF. CDR3 sequence (DNA): TGTGCCAGCAGCCAGGGACAGGGCTCCTACGAGCAGTACTTC.

The V call is TRBV30, the J call TRBJ2-2; D is perhaps TRBD1 (5 bases). Between the trimmed V and J ends, which lost 5 bases and 3 bases, there was a span of 13 bases. The CDR3 length is 14 residues. Germline V lookup: CDR1 GTSNPN, CDR2 SVGIG (reference sequence). The CDR3 DNA is TGTGCCTGGGGTTCAGGGTTCGACACCGGGGAGCTGTTTTTT. Translation: CAWGSGFDTGELFF.

The chain employs TRBV7-9 and TRBJ2-2, with 8 bases fitting TRBD1. The CDR3 covers 13 residues. Per the germline V gene, CDR1 is SEHNR and CDR2 is FQNEAQ (reference sequence). Unmatched junction bases numbered 4, after V lost 7 bases and J lost 6 bases. The chain's CDR3 is CASNEQGAGELFF. CDR3 DNA sequence: TGTGCCAGCAACGAACAGGGGGCCGGGGAGCTGTTTTTT. Full variable domain (remainder filled in from reference TRBV7-9 and TRBJ2-2): DTGVSQNPRHKITKRGQNVTFRCDPISEHNRLYWYRQTLGQGPEFLTYFQNEAQLEKSRLLSDRFSAERPKGSFSTLEIQRTEQGDSAMYLCASNEQGAGELFFGEGSRLTVL.

Points on this clone: This sample includes further DNA sequences coding for the same CDR3. The V call is TRBV4-1, the J call TRBJ1-2; D is unclear. V was cut by 1 base and J by 2 bases, with 5 bases left in between. CDR3 length: 13 residues. From germline, CDR1 is MGHRA and CDR2 YSYEKL. CDR3 protein: CASSQVGNYGYTF. Written as DNA, the CDR3 is TGCGCCAGCAGCCAAGTGGGAAACTATGGCTACACCTTC.

The chain carries TRBV5-1 and TRBJ1-2; TRBD1 is a possible D gene (6 bases). The germline V gene has CDR1 SGHRS and CDR2 YFSETQ. Between the trimmed V and J ends, which lost 4 bases and 4 bases, there was a span of 14 bases. The CDR3 consists of 14 residues. CDR3 in DNA: TGCGCCAGCAGCCCAAAGGACAGCTTCTATGGCTACACCTTC. It codes for CASSPKDSFYGYTF. The full variable domain, in which reference TRBV5-1 and TRBJ1-2 provide the parts outside the CDR3, is KAGVTQTPRYLIKTRGQQVTLSCSPISGHRSVSWYQQTPGQGLQFLFEYFSETQRNKGNFPGRFSGRQFSNSRSEMNVSTLELGDSALYLCASSPKDSFYGYTFGSGTRLTVV.

V gene TRBV30 combines with J gene TRBJ1-5; D is possibly TRBD1 (5 bases). Trimming left V 5 bases short and J 2 bases short, with 10 bases between. In germline, CDR1 is GTSNPN, CDR2 SVGIG (reference sequence). The CDR3 runs to 13 residues. The CDR3 reads CAWGHMGNQPQHF. CDR3 in DNA: TGTGCCTGGGGACATATGGGCAATCAGCCCCAGCATTTT.

This clone came up a few times. The rearrangement links TRBV19 to TRBJ2-3; possibly TRBD1 for D (6 bases). In germline, CDR1 is LNHDA, CDR2 SQIVND (reference sequence). Trimming removed 5 bases at V and 2 bases at J, with 11 bases between. The CDR3 consists of 14 residues. CDR3 DNA: TGTGCCAGTAGTCCAACGGGACACACAGATACGCAGTATTTT. Translating it yields CASSPTGHTDTQYF.